The 20 T cell receptor beta chains below all came from one sample that was sequenced in a study of tumor and adjacent non-tumor tissue in lung cancer. The library came from three nested PCR rounds adapted from ARM-PCR protocols. From the multiplex PCR reads, TCRdb called clonotypes with MiXCR, one entry per CDR3 protein. This repertoire shows more than 75,000 distinct CDR3 sequences, approximately 71% found once; its top ten account for roughly 13%. This sample's RNA came from whole unsorted tissue. Sequencing was performed on lung tumor tissue. The receptor set was obtained from a woman in her 70s with non-small cell lung cancer.

Turning to this clonotype: A clone one base away is much larger, so this may be a read error. This chain uses TRBV28 with TRBJ2-7; D is uncertain. Germline V gives CDR1 MDHEN, CDR2 SYDVKM. Deletions cut 2 bases from V and 3 bases from J, with 11 bases between. The CDR3 spans 14 residues. CDR3 in DNA: TGTGCCAGCAGTTTACGTCTGACGGTCTACGAGCAGTACTTC. It yields the protein CASSLRLTVYEQYF.

On this clonotype: At one of its ends the junction is not consistent with the germline gene, which may arise from a read error. The genes are TRBV29-1 and TRBJ2-3, with TRBD1 as a possible D gene (6 bases). Germline CDR1 and CDR2: SQVTM and ANQGSEA. The CDR3 has 16 residues. The CDR3 spells CSVEDTATGPTDMQYF. CDR3 bases: TGCAGCGTTGAAGACACCGCGACAGGCCCCACAGATATGCAGTATTTT.

A remark on this clonotype: A junction end diverges from the germline sequence, so it may reflect a read error. The J gene is TRBJ2-3, the V gene TRBV12-3 or TRBV12-4; 12 bases line up with TRBD2. The CDR3 length is 17 residues. The CDR3 region has the DNA TGTGCCAACAGTTTGAGGACTAGCGGGACCCCATTGGATATGCAGTATTTT. Translation gives CANSLRTSGTPLDMQYF.

This clonotype occurred many times. The chain joins TRBV12-3 or TRBV12-4 to TRBJ2-1, with TRBD2 matching 8 bases. The trim removed 2 bases at V and 5 bases at J, leaving 8 bases unmatched. CDR3 size: 16 residues. This chain's CDR3 is CASSLILAGGHNEQFF. In nucleotides, the CDR3 is TGTGCCAGCAGTTTAATTCTAGCGGGCGGACACAATGAGCAGTTCTTC.

The chain couples TRBV4-1 to TRBJ2-5, with 9 bases identical to TRBD2. J was trimmed by 5 bases and V by 2 bases; bases with no gene match: 15. The CDR3 has 18 amino acids. Per the germline V gene, CDR1 is MGHRA and CDR2 is YSYEKL. CDR3 DNA sequence: TGCGCCAGCAGCCAATGCCCAGGGGTGCTAGCGGGATCGGAGACCCAGTACTTC. Translating gives CASSQCPGVLAGSETQYF.

The chain has TRBV12-3 or TRBV12-4 and TRBJ1-1; D unclear. The CDR3 loop spans 11 amino acids. DNA of the CDR3: TGTATCAGCAGTATGACAAACGAAGCTTTCTTT. The encoded protein is CISSMTNEAFF.

The table lists this clonotype with a few counts. The DNA for the CDR3 is TGTGCCAGCAGCCCGTCCGGGACAGGGAATACTGAAGCTTTCTTT. Translation: CASSPSGTGNTEAFF. The rearrangement joins TRBV6-1 to TRBJ1-1; 9 nucleotides align to TRBD1. The trim removed 6 bases at V and 5 bases at J, leaving 10 bases unmatched. Per germline, CDR1 MNHNS and CDR2 SASEGT. The CDR3 contains 15 residues.

Worth noting for this clonotype: Without the conserved terminal phenylalanine or tryptophan, this CDR3 likely stems from a read error. The chain links TRBV29-1 to TRBJ1-5; TRBD1 matches 7 bases. Germline CDR1 SQVTM, CDR2 ANQGSEA. CDR3 size: 14 residues. The CDR3 DNA is TGTAGCGTTGCGCCCGGACAGGGCAATCAGCCCCAGCATTGT. Translation gives CSVAPGQGNQPQHC.

For this clonotype: Mismatch with germline at one junction end may stem from a read error. The chain carries TRBV12-3 or TRBV12-4 and TRBJ1-2, with D possibly matching TRBD1 (5 bases). The CDR3 is 11 amino acids. Here the CDR3 DNA reads TGTGTCAGCAGTTTGGGGCATGGCTACACCTTC. Encoded protein: CVSSLGHGYTF.

In regard to this clonotype: The junction departs from germline at one end; a sequencing error may be responsible. The rearrangement links TRBV4-2 to TRBJ2-1; possibly TRBD2 for D (6 bases). Germline loops: CDR1 LGHNA, CDR2 YNFKEQ. This CDR3 comprises 16 residues. CDR3 coding DNA: TGTGCCGGCAGCCAAGGGCTAGCGTGGGACTACAATGAGCAGTTCTTC. Translation: CAGSQGLAWDYNEQFF.

Concerning this clonotype itself: The CDR3 does not end in the conserved phenylalanine or tryptophan, so this is likely a read error. The rearrangement uses TRBV6-5 and TRBJ2-5; 7 nucleotides align to TRBD1. Germline V CDR1 and CDR2: MNHEY, SVGAGI. J was trimmed by 0 bases and V by 7 bases; bases with no gene match: 8. This CDR3 region has 15 residues. DNA for the CDR3: TGTGCCAGCACCCCCCTGACAGGGAACCAAGAGACCCAGTACCTC. Amino acid sequence: CASTPLTGNQETQYL.

A word on this clonotype: A junction boundary mismatches the germline segment, possibly from a read error. This chain joins TRBV10-1 and TRBJ2-5; 9 bases are a match to TRBD2. From germline, CDR1 is WNHNN and CDR2 SYGVQD (reference sequence). This CDR3 has 14 amino acids. The CDR3 DNA sequence: TGCGCCAGCAGTGAGTCTGCTAGCGGGGAGATCCAGTACTTC. Its translation is CASSESASGEIQYF.

A remark on this clonotype: One end of the junction does not line up with germline, which may come from a read error. J is TRBJ2-6 and V is TRBV11-1; 8 bases align to TRBD2. This CDR3 is built from 16 residues. CDR1 SGHAT and CDR2 FQDESV come from the germline V gene (reference sequence). In nucleotides, the CDR3 is TGTGCCAGCAGCTCAAGAGACAGGCGGGGGGCCAACATCCTGACCTTC. Translating gives CASSSRDRRGANILTF.

V gene TRBV10-1 combines with J gene TRBJ2-7; 8 bases agree with TRBD2. The DNA matches TRBJ2-1 better at its end, which makes the J call doubtful. The CDR3 runs 14 residues. CDR1 is WNHNN and CDR2 is SYGVQD in the germline V gene (reference sequence). CDR3: CATQDPGLGRVQFF. The CDR3 DNA reads as TGCGCCACACAGGACCCGGGACTAGGGCGCGTGCAGTTCTTC.

V is TRBV2 and J is TRBJ2-1; 14 bases are shared with TRBD2. CDR1 SNHLY and CDR2 FYNNEI come from the germline V gene. The junction had 13 bases not matched to a gene; V was cut back by 4 bases and J by 8 bases. The CDR3 covers 18 residues. The CDR3 DNA reads TGTGCCAGCAGTGCCCATGGTTCCGGGACTAGCGGGAGCCATGAGCAGTTCTTC. Protein sequence: CASSAHGSGTSGSHEQFF.

With respect to this clonotype: This CDR3 is missing its conserved last phenylalanine or tryptophan, likely due to a read error. This chain links TRBV19 with TRBJ1-5; the D gene is possibly TRBD1 (5 bases). This CDR3 region has 15 residues. Trimming removed 2 bases from V and 5 bases from J, with 13 bases in between. Germline V lookup: CDR1 LNHDA, CDR2 SQIVND (reference sequence). The CDR3 DNA follows: TGTGCCAGTAGTATATCGTGGACAACGGATCAGCCCCAGCATTAT. Amino acids: CASSISWTTDQPQHY.

Points on this clonotype: Relative to the germline gene, one junction end is altered; a read error may explain this. The genes are TRBV11-1 and TRBJ2-2; TRBD1 is a possible D gene (6 bases). Germline loops: CDR1 SGHAT, CDR2 FQDESV (reference sequence). The CDR3 length is 15 residues. CDR3 DNA sequence: TGTGTCAGCAGCTTAACGGGACACCCTGCCGGGGAGCTGTTTTTT. As protein: CVSSLTGHPAGELFF.

The V and J genes are TRBV18 and TRBJ2-2, with D perhaps matching TRBD2 (6 bases). The CDR3 covers 15 residues. The germline V and J ends were trimmed by 6 bases and 0 bases, with 11 bases remaining between them. Germline values: CDR1 KGHSH, CDR2 LQKENI. In DNA form, the CDR3 reads TGTGCCAGCTCGCAGTGGAGGGCGAACACCGGGGAGCTGTTTTTT. Translated, it gives CASSQWRANTGELFF. The full variable domain, rest sourced from reference TRBV18 and TRBJ2-2, is NAGVMQNPRHLVRRRGQEARLRCSPMKGHSHVYWYRQLPEEGLKFMVYLQKENIIDESGMPKERFSAEFPKEGPSILRIQQVVRGDSAAYFCASSQWRANTGELFFGEGSRLTVL.

Comment on this clonotype: This may be a read error: a much more frequent sequence differs by one nucleotide. This is likely a read error, given that the CDR3 carries no conserved phenylalanine or tryptophan at its end. The CDR3 region has the DNA TGTGCCAGCAGTCCGCTAGCGGGAGTGGGTGAGACCCAGTACTTG. This translates into CASSPLAGVGETQYL. This sequence joins TRBV28 and TRBJ2-5; TRBD2 agrees at 10 bases. With V trimmed by 5 bases and J by 5 bases, 8 bases remained unmatched. Germline V gene sequence: CDR1 MDHEN, CDR2 SYDVKM. The CDR3 is 15 residues long.

Notes on this clonotype: At one end the junction does not follow the germline gene, possibly because of a read error. The gene calls are TRBV20-1 and TRBJ2-3; D remains ambiguous. The germline CDR1 and CDR2 sequences are DFQATT and SNEGSKA (reference sequence). This CDR3 region has 16 residues. The CDR3 here is CSASDPTSPFTDTQCF. The CDR3 DNA reads TGCAGTGCATCAGATCCGACGAGCCCCTTTACAGATACGCAGTGTTTT.